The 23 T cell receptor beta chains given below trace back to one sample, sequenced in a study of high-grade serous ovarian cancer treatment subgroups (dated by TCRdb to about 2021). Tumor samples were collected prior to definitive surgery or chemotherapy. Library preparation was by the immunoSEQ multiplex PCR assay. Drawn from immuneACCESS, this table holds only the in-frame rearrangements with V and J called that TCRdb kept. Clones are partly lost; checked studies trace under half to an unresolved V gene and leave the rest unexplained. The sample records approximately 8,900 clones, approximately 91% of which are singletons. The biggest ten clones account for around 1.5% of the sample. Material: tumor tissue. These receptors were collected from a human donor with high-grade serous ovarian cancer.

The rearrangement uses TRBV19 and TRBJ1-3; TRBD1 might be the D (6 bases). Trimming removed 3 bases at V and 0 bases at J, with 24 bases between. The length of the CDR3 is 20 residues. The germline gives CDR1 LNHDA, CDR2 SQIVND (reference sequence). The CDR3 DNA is TGTGCCAGTAGTATTAGTCCGGACAGTACCCCCAACGGCTCTGGAAACACCATATATTTT. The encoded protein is CASSISPDSTPNGSGNTIYF.

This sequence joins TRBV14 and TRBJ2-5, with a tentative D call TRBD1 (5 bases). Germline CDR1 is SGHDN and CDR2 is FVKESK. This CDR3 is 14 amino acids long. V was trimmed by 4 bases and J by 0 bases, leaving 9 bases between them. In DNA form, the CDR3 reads TGTGCCAGCAGCCCACAGGTCAACCAAGAGACCCAGTACTTC. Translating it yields CASSPQVNQETQYF.

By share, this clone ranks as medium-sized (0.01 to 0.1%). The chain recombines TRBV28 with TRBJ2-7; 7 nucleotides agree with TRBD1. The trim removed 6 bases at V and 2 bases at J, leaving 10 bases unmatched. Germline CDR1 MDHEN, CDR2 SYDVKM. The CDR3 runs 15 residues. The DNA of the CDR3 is TGTGCCAGCAGGACCAGGACAGGACCAGCCTACGAGCAGTACTTC. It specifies CASRTRTGPAYEQYF. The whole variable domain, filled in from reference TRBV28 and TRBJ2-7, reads DVKVTQSSRYLVKRTGEKVFLECVQDMDHENMFWYRQDPGLGLRLIYFSYDVKMKEKGDIPEGYSVSREKKERFSLILESASTNQTSMYLCASRTRTGPAYEQYFGPGTRLTVT.

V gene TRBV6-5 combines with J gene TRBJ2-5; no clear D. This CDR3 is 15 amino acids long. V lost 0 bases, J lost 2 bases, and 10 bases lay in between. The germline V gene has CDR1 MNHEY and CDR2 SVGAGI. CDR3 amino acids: CASSYSKPLQETQYF. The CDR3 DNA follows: TGTGCCAGCAGTTACTCGAAGCCACTACAAGAGACCCAGTACTTC.

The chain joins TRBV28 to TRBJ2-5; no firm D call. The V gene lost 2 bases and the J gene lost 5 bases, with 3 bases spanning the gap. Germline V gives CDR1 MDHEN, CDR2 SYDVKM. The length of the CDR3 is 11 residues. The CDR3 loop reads CASSLGETQYF. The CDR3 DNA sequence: TGTGCCAGCAGTTTAGGGGAGACCCAGTACTTC.

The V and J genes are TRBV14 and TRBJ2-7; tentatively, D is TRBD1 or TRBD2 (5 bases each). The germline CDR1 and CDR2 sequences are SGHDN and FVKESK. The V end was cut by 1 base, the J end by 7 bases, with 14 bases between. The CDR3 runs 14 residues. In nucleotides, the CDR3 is TGTGCCAGCAGCCAAGCCGGGACGTTCGGGGAGCAGTACTTC. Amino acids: CASSQAGTFGEQYF.

CDR3 DNA sequence: TGTGCCAGCACCATCGCCGGCCCCCTGGCCGGGGAGCTGTTTTTT. It yields the protein CASTIAGPLAGELFF. The rearrangement links TRBV28 to TRBJ2-2; D remains unclear. From germline, CDR1 is MDHEN and CDR2 SYDVKM. V was trimmed by 7 bases and J by 6 bases, leaving 18 bases between them. The CDR3 spans 15 residues.

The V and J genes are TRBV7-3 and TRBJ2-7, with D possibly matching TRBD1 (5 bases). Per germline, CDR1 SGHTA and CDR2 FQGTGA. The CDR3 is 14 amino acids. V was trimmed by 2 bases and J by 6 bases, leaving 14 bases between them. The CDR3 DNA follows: TGTGCCAGCAGCTTAGACTTCTCAGGGTCCGAGCAGTACTTC. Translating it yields CASSLDFSGSEQYF.

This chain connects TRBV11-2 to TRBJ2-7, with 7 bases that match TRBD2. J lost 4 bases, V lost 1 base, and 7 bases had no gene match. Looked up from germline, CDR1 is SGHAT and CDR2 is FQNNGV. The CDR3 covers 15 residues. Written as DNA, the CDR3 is TGTGCCAGCAGCTTAGTGGGGGGGAACTCGTACGAGCAGTACTTC. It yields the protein CASSLVGGNSYEQYF.

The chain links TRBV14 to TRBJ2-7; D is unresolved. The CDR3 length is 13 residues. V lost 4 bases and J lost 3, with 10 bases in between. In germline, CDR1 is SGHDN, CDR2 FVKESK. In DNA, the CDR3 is TGTGCCAGCAGCCCTCGGGTGGGCTACGAGCAGTACTTC. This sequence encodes CASSPRVGYEQYF.

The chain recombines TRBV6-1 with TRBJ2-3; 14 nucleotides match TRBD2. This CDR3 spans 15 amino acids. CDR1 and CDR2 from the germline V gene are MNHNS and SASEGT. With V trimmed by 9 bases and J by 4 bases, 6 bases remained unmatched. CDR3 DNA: TGTGCCAGTGGGACTAGCGGGGGAGTATCAGATACGCAGTATTTT. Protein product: CASGTSGGVSDTQYF.

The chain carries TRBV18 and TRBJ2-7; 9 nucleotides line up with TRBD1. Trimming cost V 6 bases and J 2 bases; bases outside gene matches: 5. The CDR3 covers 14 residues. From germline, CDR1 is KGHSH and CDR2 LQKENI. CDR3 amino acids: CASSTGGGTYEQYF. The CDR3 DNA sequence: TGTGCCAGCTCCACAGGGGGCGGCACCTACGAGCAGTACTTC.

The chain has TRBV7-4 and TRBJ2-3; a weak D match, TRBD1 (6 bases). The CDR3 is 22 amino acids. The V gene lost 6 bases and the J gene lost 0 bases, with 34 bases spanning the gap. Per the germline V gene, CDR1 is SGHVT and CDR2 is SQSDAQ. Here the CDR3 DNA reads TGTGCCAGCAGTTCAATTCCCTTACAGGGCTGCAAACCCTGCCCTAGCACAGATACGCAGTATTTT. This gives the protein CASSSIPLQGCKPCPSTDTQYF.

CDR3 in amino acids: CASSQVGGQGGQPQHF. The CDR3 nucleotides are TGCGCCAGCAGCCAAGTAGGGGGACAGGGAGGTCAGCCCCAGCATTTT. The chain links TRBV4-1 to TRBJ1-5, with TRBD1 matching over 9 bases. Germline CDR1 is MGHRA and CDR2 is YSYEKL. This CDR3 comprises 16 residues. V dropped 1 base and J dropped 6; count of bases not matched to a gene: 7.

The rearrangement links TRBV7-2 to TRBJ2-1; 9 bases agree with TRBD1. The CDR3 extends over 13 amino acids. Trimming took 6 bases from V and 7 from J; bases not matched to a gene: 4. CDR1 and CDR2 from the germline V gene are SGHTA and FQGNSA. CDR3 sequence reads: CASRTGGGNEQFF. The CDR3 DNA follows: TGTGCCAGCAGAACAGGGGGCGGGAATGAGCAGTTCTTC.

The CDR3 region has the DNA TGTGCCAGCAGTTTATTTCGGGGGGGGTCCTACGAGCAGTACTTC. Translating gives CASSLFRGGSYEQYF. This chain uses TRBV28 with TRBJ2-7, with 8 bases aligning to TRBD2. The CDR3 loop spans 15 amino acids. The J segment lost 1 base and the V segment lost 1 base, leaving 3 bases of the junction unmatched. Germline CDR1 is MDHEN and CDR2 is SYDVKM.

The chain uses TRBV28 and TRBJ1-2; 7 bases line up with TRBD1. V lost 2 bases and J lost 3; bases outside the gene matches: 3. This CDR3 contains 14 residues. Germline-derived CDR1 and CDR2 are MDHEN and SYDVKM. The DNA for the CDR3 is TGTGCCAGCAGTTTAAGGGGGCAGGACTATGGCTACACCTTC. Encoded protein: CASSLRGQDYGYTF.

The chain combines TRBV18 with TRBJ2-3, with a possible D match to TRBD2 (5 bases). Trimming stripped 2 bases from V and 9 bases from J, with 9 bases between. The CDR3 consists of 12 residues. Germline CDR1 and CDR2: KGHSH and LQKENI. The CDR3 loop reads CASSPDGNTQYF. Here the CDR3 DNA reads TGTGCCAGCTCACCAGACGGGAACACGCAGTATTTT.

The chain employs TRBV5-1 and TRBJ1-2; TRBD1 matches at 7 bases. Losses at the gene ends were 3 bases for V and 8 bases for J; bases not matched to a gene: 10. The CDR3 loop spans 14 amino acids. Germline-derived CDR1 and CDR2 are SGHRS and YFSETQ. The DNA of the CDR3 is TGCGCCAGCAGCTCCGGAGGGCAGGGGGGCGGCTACACCTTC. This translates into CASSSGGQGGGYTF.

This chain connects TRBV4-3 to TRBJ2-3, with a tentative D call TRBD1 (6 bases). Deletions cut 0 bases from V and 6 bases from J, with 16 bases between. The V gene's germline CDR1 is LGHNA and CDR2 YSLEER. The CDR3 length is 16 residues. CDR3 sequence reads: CASSQDWQQGVDTQYF. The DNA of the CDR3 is TGCGCCAGCAGCCAAGATTGGCAACAGGGAGTTGATACGCAGTATTTT.

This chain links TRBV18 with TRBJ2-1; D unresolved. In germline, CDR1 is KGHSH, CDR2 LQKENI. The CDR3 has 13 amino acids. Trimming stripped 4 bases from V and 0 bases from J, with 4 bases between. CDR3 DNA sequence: TGTGCCAGCTCACTCGACTCCTACAATGAGCAGTTCTTC. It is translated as CASSLDSYNEQFF.

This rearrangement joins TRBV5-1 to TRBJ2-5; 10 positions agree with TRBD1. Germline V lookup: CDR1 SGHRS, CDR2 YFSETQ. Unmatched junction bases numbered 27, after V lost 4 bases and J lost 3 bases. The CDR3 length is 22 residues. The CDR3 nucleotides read TGCGCCAGCAGCGAGTCCTTTTCTAGGGCTTCCGGGACAGGGGAAGGGAAAGAGACCCAGTACTTC. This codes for CASSESFSRASGTGEGKETQYF.

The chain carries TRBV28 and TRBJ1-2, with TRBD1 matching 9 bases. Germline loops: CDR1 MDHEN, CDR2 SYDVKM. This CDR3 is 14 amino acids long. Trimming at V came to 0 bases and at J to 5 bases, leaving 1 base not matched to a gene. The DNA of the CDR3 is TGTGCCAGCAGTTTATGGGGGACAGGGTATGGCTACACCTTC. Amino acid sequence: CASSLWGTGYGYTF.